Listed here are 21 T cell receptor beta chains from one sample, sequenced in a study of T-cell memory formation after mild COVID-19. MiXCR was run by TCRdb on the 5' RACE reads, yielding one entry per CDR3 protein. The sample lists about 57,000 distinct CDR3 sequences; less than 15% were seen once. Sequenced sample: PBMCs or a T cell subset sorted from them (not recorded which). The receptors derive from a man aged 18-30 years who had mild COVID-19 (a few samples of this study predate the infection). Cell type and time point are not known.

This clonotype has more than one count but fewer than ten. The J gene is TRBJ2-6, the V gene TRBV6-6, with D possibly TRBD2 on 5 matching bases. CDR3 length: 13 residues. Germline V lookup: CDR1 MNHNY, CDR2 SVGAGI (reference sequence). V was cut by 8 bases and J by 2 bases, with 7 bases left in between. Here the CDR3 DNA reads TGTGCCAGCTTGGGAGCTGGGGCCAACGTCCTGACTTTC. This codes for CASLGAGANVLTF.

This clonotype occurred a few times. J is TRBJ2-1 and V is TRBV7-2, with 8 bases identical to TRBD2. Germline loops: CDR1 SGHTA, CDR2 FQGNSA. This CDR3 is built from 15 residues. J was trimmed by 3 bases and V by 5 bases; bases with no gene match: 6. The CDR3 sequence is CASSASGGFYNEQFF. The CDR3 DNA reads TGTGCCAGCAGCGCCAGCGGGGGTTTCTACAATGAGCAGTTCTTC.

In this sample, this clonotype turned up a few times. This chain links TRBV18 with TRBJ1-5, with TRBD1 as a possible D gene (5 bases). Trimming cost V 3 bases and J 5 bases, with 14 bases left between them. Germline-derived CDR1 and CDR2 are KGHSH and LQKENI. The CDR3 contains 15 residues. CDR3 loop: CASSPGGGADQPQHF. In nucleotides, the CDR3 is TGTGCCAGCTCACCGGGGGGGGGTGCCGATCAGCCCCAGCATTTT.

This sequence joins TRBV20-1 and TRBJ2-2; perhaps TRBD2 as D (7 bases). Trimming took off 5 bases at V and 1 base at J, with 20 bases between the two ends. Germline V gene sequence: CDR1 DFQATT, CDR2 SNEGSKA (reference sequence). This CDR3 is 17 amino acids long. CDR3 DNA sequence: TGCAGTGCTCCCGGTCCGAGCGGGACAAAGAACACCGGGGAGCTGTTTTTT. Translated, it gives CSAPGPSGTKNTGELFF.

The chain couples TRBV7-2 to TRBJ1-5; D is possibly TRBD1 (5 bases). From germline, CDR1 is SGHTA and CDR2 FQGNSA. V lost 4 bases and J lost 2, with 12 bases in between. The CDR3 has 15 residues. The CDR3 nucleotides read TGTGCCAGCAGCTGGGGGGAGGCGGGCAATCAGCCCCAGCATTTT. Translated: CASSWGEAGNQPQHF.

This clonotype appeared many times. The genes are TRBV5-1 and TRBJ2-1; TRBD1 agrees at 7 bases. CDR3 length: 17 amino acids. Germline lookup yields CDR1 SGHRS and CDR2 YFSETQ. Trimming at V came to 4 bases and at J to 4 bases, leaving 14 bases not matched to a gene. The CDR3 is CASSRSESGTAYNEQFF. CDR3 bases: TGCGCCAGCAGCAGATCCGAATCCGGGACAGCTTACAATGAGCAGTTCTTC.

The chain links TRBV7-2 to TRBJ2-1, with 9 positions matching TRBD2. After removal of 5 bases from V and 5 bases from J, the junction contained 7 bases not matched to a gene. The CDR3 consists of 15 residues. CDR1 SGHTA and CDR2 FQGNSA come from the germline V gene. The CDR3 nucleotides are TGTGCCAGCAGCGTTAGCGGGGGAGCGAACAATGAGCAGTTCTTC. It is translated as CASSVSGGANNEQFF.

The gene calls are TRBV12-3 or TRBV12-4 and TRBJ1-2; maybe TRBD1 (5 bases). The CDR3 runs to 13 residues. V lost 6 bases and J 8 bases, leaving 16 bases between the germline ends. CDR3 DNA: TGTGCCAGCAGCCCACGGCGGGGGTTCGGCTACACCTTC. Translation: CASSPRRGFGYTF.

There are many counts of this clonotype. The genes are TRBV24-1 and TRBJ2-2, with D possibly TRBD2 on 6 matching bases. Trimming removed 5 bases from V and 0 bases from J, with 6 bases in between. CDR1 KGHDR and CDR2 SFDVKD come from the germline V gene. The CDR3 sequence is 14 residues long. CDR3 residues: CATSGLANTGELFF. CDR3 nucleotides: TGTGCCACCAGTGGACTAGCGAACACCGGGGAGCTGTTTTTT.

This clonotype was seen only a few times. J is TRBJ1-2 and V is TRBV6-5, with TRBD1 matching 9 bases. CDR3 length: 15 amino acids. The trim removed 4 bases at V and 1 base at J, leaving 4 bases unmatched. The V gene's germline CDR1 is MNHEY and CDR2 SVGAGI. The CDR3 DNA reads TGTGCCAGCAGTTCCCAGGGACAGGGTAACTATGGCTACACCTTC. This encodes CASSSQGQGNYGYTF.

J is TRBJ2-2 and V is TRBV7-6; a weak D match, TRBD2 (6 bases). This CDR3 comprises 18 residues. V was clipped by 5 bases and J by 5 bases, with 24 bases between them. Germline V lookup: CDR1 SGHVS, CDR2 FNYEAQ. For the CDR3, the DNA is TGTGCCAGCAGCCTTTCTCCCTCTTACGGGGGTCGTACCGGGGAGCTGTTTTTT. It codes for CASSLSPSYGGRTGELFF.

This clonotype has at least ten counts. The chain has TRBV12-3 or TRBV12-4 and TRBJ2-7; D may correspond to TRBD1 or TRBD2 (5 bases each). CDR3 size: 14 residues. Trimming left V 3 bases short and J 4 bases short, with 13 bases between. This CDR3 reads CASSLGQDLYEQYF. The CDR3 bases are TGTGCCAGCAGTTTGGGGCAGGACTTATACGAGCAGTACTTC.

The table lists this clonotype with many counts. The chain has TRBV7-3 and TRBJ2-3; possible D gene TRBD1, 6 bases. Per the germline V gene, CDR1 is SGHTA and CDR2 is FQGTGA. The germline V and J ends were trimmed by 3 bases and 2 bases, with 9 bases remaining between them. CDR3 length: 14 residues. The CDR3 loop reads CASSFGQHTDTQYF. CDR3 nucleotide sequence: TGTGCCAGCAGCTTCGGACAGCACACAGATACGCAGTATTTT.

The chain is built from TRBV3-1 and TRBJ2-5; TRBD2 matches 8 bases. J was trimmed by 2 bases and V by 7 bases; bases with no gene match: 6. Germline V gene lookup returns CDR1 LGHDT and CDR2 YNNKEL (reference sequence). This CDR3 contains 14 residues. Here the CDR3 reads CASIKSGGQETQYF. CDR3 bases: TGTGCCAGCATAAAGTCGGGGGGGCAAGAGACCCAGTACTTC.

On this clonotype: Germline is not matched at one junction end, which may reflect a read error. The chain links TRBV7-2 to TRBJ2-7, with 8 positions matching TRBD2. Germline CDR1 is SGHTA and CDR2 is FQGNSA. CDR3 length equals 12 residues. CDR3 sequence reads: CASSLFSGERYF. The CDR3 nucleotides read TGTGCCAGCAGCTTATTTAGCGGGGAGCGGTACTTC.

This clonotype occurred a few times. The chain links TRBV6-2 or TRBV6-3 to TRBJ2-3; unclear D gene. The germline V gene has CDR1 MNHEY and CDR2 SVGEGT. The CDR3 has 13 residues. V was clipped by 6 bases and J by 7 bases, with 14 bases between them. For the CDR3, the DNA is TGTGCCAGCAGGGTCATGGCCAGGAATACGCAGTATTTT. Protein: CASRVMARNTQYF.

The chain employs TRBV6-5 and TRBJ2-2; possibly TRBD2 for D (5 bases). Germline V lookup: CDR1 MNHEY, CDR2 SVGAGI. V was cut by 2 bases and J by 1 base, with 14 bases left in between. The CDR3 is 17 residues long. CDR3 in amino acids: CASSYEGVAGNTGELFF. CDR3 DNA sequence: TGTGCCAGCAGTTACGAGGGAGTAGCAGGGAACACCGGGGAGCTGTTTTTT.

This chain uses TRBV5-6 with TRBJ1-5; D is unresolved. V dropped 5 bases and J dropped 2 bases, with 8 bases sitting between them. This CDR3 contains 13 residues. Germline CDR1 reads SGHDT; CDR2 reads YYEEEE. The CDR3 here is CASSRWGNQPQHF. The CDR3 DNA reads TGTGCCAGCAGTAGGTGGGGCAATCAGCCCCAGCATTTT.

This clonotype was found a few times. The chain joins TRBV28 to TRBJ2-4, with D perhaps matching TRBD1 (5 bases). CDR1 is MDHEN and CDR2 is SYDVKM in the germline V gene. The V end was cut by 2 bases, the J end by 0 bases, with 8 bases between. This CDR3 comprises 15 residues. CDR3: CASSLGQLAKNIQYF. The CDR3 coding sequence is TGTGCCAGCAGTTTAGGACAACTAGCCAAAAACATTCAGTACTTC.

This clonotype was recorded at least ten times. The chain links TRBV7-2 to TRBJ2-5; 11 bases fit TRBD2. The ends lost 2 bases at V and 5 bases at J; junction bases unmatched: 7. Germline-derived CDR1 and CDR2 are SGHTA and FQGNSA. The CDR3 runs 16 residues. The chain's CDR3 is CASSLFLAGGGETQYF. In DNA, the CDR3 is TGTGCCAGCAGCTTATTCCTAGCGGGGGGCGGGGAGACCCAGTACTTC.

This clonotype was observed a handful of times. The rearrangement links TRBV7-8 to TRBJ2-5, with 11 bases identical to TRBD2. This CDR3 is 16 amino acids long. Germline loops: CDR1 SGHVS, CDR2 FQNEAQ. V shed 2 bases and J 5 bases; nucleotides not matched to a gene: 7. CDR3 DNA sequence: TGTGCCAGCAGCTTACGACTAGCGGGGACTCAGGAGACCCAGTACTTC. Encoded protein: CASSLRLAGTQETQYF.